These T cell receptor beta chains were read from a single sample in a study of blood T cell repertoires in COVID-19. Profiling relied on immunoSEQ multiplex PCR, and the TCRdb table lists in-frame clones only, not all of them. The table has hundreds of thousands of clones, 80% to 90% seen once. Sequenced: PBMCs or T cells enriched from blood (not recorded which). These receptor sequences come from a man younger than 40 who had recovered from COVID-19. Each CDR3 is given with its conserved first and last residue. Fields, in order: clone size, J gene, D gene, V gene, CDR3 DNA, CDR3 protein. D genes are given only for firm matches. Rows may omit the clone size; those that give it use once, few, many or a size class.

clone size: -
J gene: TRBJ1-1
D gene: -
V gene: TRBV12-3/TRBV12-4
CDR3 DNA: TGTGCCAGCACCCCCCCCCAGGGTAAAGCTTTCTTT
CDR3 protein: CASTPPQGKAFF

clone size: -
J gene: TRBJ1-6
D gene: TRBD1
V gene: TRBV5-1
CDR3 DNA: TGCGCCAGCAGGAGGGACAGGGGGGACTCAAATTCACCCCTCCACTTT
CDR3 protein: CASRRDRGDSNSPLHF

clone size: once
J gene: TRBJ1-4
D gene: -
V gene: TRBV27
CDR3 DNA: TGTGCCAGCAGTTACTCGGGGGGCTATGAAAAACTGTTTTTT
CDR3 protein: CASSYSGGYEKLFF

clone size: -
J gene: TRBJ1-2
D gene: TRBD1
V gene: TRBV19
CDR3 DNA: TGTGCCACCAGGGACAGGGCGACTTCTAGCTATGGCTACACCTTC
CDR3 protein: CATRDRATSSYGYTF

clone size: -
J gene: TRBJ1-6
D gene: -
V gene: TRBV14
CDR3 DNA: TGTGCCAGCAGTACCTACAGTAATTCACCCCTCCACTTT
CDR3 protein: CASSTYSNSPLHF

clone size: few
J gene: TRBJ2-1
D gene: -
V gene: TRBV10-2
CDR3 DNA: TGCGCCAGCAGTGTCCCCGTCAATGAGCAGTTCTTC
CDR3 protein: CASSVPVNEQFF

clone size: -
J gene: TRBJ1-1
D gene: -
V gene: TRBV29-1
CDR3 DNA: TGCAGCGTTGTACCACAGCTCACTGAAGCTTTCTTT
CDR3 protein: CSVVPQLTEAFF

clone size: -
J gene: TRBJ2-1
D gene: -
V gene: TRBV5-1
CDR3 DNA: TGCGCCAGCAGCTTTAGGCGGGAAACCTACAATGAGCAGTTCTTC
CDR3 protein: CASSFRRETYNEQFF

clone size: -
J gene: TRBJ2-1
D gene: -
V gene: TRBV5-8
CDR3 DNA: TGTGCCAGCAGCAATTTCCCTCATGACTACGAGCAGTTCTTC
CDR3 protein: CASSNFPHDYEQFF

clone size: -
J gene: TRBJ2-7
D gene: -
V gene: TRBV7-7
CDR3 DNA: TGTGCTAGCAGCCAGGAGGGACCCTCGGGGGGCGATTACGAGCAGTACTTC
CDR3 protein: CASSQEGPSGGDYEQYF

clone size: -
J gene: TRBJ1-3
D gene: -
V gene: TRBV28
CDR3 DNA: TGTGCCAGCAGTTTTCAGGGTAGAGACACCATATATTTT
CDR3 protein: CASSFQGRDTIYF

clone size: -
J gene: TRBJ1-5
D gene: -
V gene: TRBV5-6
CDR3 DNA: TGTGCCAGCAGTCCCGCGGACGGGGGGTCCCAGCATTTT
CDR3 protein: CASSPADGGSQHF

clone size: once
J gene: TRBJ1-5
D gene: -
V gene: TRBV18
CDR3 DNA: TGTGCCAGCTCACCACTGCCGGGGAGCAATCAGCCCCAGCATTTT
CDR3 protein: CASSPLPGSNQPQHF

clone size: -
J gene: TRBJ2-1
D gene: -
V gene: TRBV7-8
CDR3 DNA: TGTGCCAGCAGCTTAGGGACAGCATACAATGAGCAGTTCTTC
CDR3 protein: CASSLGTAYNEQFF

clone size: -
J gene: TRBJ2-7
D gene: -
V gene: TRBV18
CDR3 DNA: TGTGCCAGCTCACCAACAGGGACCTCCTACGAGCAGTACTTC
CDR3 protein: CASSPTGTSYEQYF

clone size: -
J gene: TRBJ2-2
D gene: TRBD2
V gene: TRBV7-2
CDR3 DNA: TGTGCCAGCAGAGAGACTAGCGGGAGGGCCGTGACAGGGGAGCTGTTTTTT
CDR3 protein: CASRETSGRAVTGELFF

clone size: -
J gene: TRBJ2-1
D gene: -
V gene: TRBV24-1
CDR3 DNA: TGTGCCACCAGCTCGGACATTTACAATGAGCAGTTCTTC
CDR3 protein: CATSSDIYNEQFF

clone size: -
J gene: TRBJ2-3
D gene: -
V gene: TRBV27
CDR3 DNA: TGTGCCAGCAGCAGCACTCTTCGGGGGATAGATACGCAGTATTTT
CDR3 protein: CASSSTLRGIDTQYF

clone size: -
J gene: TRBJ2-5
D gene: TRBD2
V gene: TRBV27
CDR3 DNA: TGTGCCAGCAGGACTAGCGGGGGCCAAGAGACCCAGTACTTC
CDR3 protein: CASRTSGGQETQYF

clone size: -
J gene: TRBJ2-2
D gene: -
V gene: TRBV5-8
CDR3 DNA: TGTGCCAGCAGCTTGCAAAACGGGGAGCTGTTTTTT
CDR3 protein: CASSLQNGELFF

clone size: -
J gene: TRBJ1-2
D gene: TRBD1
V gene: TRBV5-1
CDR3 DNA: TGCGCCAGCAGCCCCGGACAGGGGGACTATGGCTACACCTTC
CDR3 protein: CASSPGQGDYGYTF

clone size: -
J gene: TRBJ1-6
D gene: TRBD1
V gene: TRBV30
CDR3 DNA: TGTGCCTGGAGTGTTTGGGCAGGGGGCGATAATTCACCCCTCCACTTT
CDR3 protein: CAWSVWAGGDNSPLHF

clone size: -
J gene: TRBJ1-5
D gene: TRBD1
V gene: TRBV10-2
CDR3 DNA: TGCGCCAGTTCGGACAGGGGGAGTTTAGGGGATCAGCCCCAGCATTTT
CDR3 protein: CASSDRGSLGDQPQHF

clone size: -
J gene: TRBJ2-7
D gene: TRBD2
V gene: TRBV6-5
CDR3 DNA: TGTGCCAGCAATCCTAGCGGGACCTACGAGCAGTACTTC
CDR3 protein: CASNPSGTYEQYF

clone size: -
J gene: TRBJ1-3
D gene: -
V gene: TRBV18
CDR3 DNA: TGTGCCAGCTCACCATTAGCGGACGGAGCCTCTGGAAACACCATATATTTT
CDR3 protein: CASSPLADGASGNTIYF

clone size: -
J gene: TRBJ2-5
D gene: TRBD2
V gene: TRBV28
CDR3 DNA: TGTGCCAGCAGTATCGCACTTGGAGCGGTCCACCCGGGAGGGGAAGAGACCCAGTACTTC
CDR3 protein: CASSIALGAVHPGGEETQYF

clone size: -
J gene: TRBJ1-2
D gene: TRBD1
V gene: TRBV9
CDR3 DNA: TGTGCCAGCACCCCTCAAACAGGGGATCCCTATGGCTACACCTTC
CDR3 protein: CASTPQTGDPYGYTF

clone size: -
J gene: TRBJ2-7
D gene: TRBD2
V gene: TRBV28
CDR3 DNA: TGTGCCAGCAGTGCGGAGGGAGGGGCAGGGACCTACGAGCAGTACTTC
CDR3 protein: CASSAEGGAGTYEQYF

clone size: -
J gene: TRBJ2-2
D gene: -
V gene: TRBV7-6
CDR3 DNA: TGTGCCAGCAGCCTCGGGACTGGGGGTGCGGGGGAGCTGTTTTTT
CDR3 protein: CASSLGTGGAGELFF

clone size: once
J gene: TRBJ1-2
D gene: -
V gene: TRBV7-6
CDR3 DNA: TGTGCCAGCAGCTTATCAGGGGACTATGGCTACACCTTC
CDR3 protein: CASSLSGDYGYTF

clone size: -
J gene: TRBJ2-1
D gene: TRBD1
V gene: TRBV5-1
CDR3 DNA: TGCGCCAGCAGCTCTAGGACAGGGGGCGATGGTGAGCAGTTCTTC
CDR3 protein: CASSSRTGGDGEQFF

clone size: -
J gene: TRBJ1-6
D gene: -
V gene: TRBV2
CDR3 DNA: TGTGCCAGCAGTGGAGGCCCCGAGGGTTCACCCCTCCACTTT
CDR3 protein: CASSGGPEGSPLHF

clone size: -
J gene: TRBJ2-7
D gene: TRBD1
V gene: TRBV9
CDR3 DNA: TGTGCCAGCAGCGTTAGAGGACAGGGTAACAACGAGCAGTACTTC
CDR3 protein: CASSVRGQGNNEQYF

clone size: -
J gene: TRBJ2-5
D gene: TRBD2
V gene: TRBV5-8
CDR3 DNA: TGTGCCAGCAGCTTGCCTAGCGGACAAGAGACCCAGTACTTC
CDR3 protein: CASSLPSGQETQYF

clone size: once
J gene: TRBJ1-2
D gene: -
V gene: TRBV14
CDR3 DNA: TGTGCCAGCAGCCAAGAGAACCCCACAGGCTATGGCTACACCTTC
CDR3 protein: CASSQENPTGYGYTF

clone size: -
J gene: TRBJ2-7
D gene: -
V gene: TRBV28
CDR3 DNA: TGTGCCAGCACAGACCTCGACAGCGAGAACTACTACGAGCAGTACTTC
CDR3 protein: CASTDLDSENYYEQYF

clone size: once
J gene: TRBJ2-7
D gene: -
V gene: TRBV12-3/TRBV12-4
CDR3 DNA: TGTGCCAGCGGTAGAACCTACGAGCAGTACTTC
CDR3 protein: CASGRTYEQYF

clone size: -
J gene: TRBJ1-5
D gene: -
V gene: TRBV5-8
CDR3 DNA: TGTGCCAGCAGCGGGGGGTCGGTCGTACCTCGGCCCCAGCATTTT
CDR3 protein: CASSGGSVVPRPQHF

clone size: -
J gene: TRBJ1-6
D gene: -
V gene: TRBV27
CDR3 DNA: TGTGCCAGCAGCCCCGCCCAGGGCATCGGGGGTTCACCCCTCCACTTT
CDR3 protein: CASSPAQGIGGSPLHF

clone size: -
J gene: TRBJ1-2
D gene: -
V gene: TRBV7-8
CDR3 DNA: TGTGCCAGCAGGCGAGAGATCGGGTATGGCTACACCTTC
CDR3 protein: CASRREIGYGYTF

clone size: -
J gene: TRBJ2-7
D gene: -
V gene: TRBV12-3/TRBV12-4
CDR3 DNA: TGTGCCAGCAGTACAAACCACGAGCAGTACTTC
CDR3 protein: CASSTNHEQYF

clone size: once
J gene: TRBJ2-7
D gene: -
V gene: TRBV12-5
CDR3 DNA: TGTGCTAGTGGTTTGGCAGACCTGGGGGGCTCCTACGAGCAGTACTTC
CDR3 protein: CASGLADLGGSYEQYF

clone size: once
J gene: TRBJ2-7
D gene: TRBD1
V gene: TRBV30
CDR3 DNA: TGTGCCTGGAGTAGGCCGGACAGGGACCACGAGCAGTACTTC
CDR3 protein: CAWSRPDRDHEQYF

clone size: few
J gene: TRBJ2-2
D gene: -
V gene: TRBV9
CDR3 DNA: TGTGCCAGCAGCGTAGGTAGCGGTAACACCGGGGAGCTGTTTTTT
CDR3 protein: CASSVGSGNTGELFF

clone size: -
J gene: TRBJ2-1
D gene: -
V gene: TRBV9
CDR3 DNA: TGTGCCAGCAGCTTGGGACTCTCCTACAATGAGCAGTTCTTC
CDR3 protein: CASSLGLSYNEQFF

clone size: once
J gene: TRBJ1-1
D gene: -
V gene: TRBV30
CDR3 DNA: TGTGCCTGGAGTGTTGGGGCAGTCATGAACACTGAAGCTTTCTTT
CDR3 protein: CAWSVGAVMNTEAFF

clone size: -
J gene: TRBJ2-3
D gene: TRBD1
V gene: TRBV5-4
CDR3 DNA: TGTGCCAGCAGACCCGACAGGGGCACAGATACGCAGTATTTT
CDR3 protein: CASRPDRGTDTQYF

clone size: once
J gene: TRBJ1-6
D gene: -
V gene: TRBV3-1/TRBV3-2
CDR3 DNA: TGTGCCAGCAGCCAAGAGACTGAACCCCAATCACCCCTCCACTTT
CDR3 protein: CASSQETEPQSPLHF

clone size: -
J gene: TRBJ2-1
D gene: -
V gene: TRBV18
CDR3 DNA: TGTGCCAGCTCACCCGGCCCAGGGCTGTTCTTC
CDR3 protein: CASSPGPGLFF

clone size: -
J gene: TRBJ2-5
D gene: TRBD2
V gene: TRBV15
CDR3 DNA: TGTGCCACCAGCAGGGCGGGGGGGCAAGAGACCCAGTACTTC
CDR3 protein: CATSRAGGQETQYF

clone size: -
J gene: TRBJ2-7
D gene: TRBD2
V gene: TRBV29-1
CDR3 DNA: TGCAGCGTTGGGAGGTCTAGCGGGAGTCACGAGCAGTACTTC
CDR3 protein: CSVGRSSGSHEQYF

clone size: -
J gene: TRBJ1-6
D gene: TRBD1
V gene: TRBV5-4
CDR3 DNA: TGTGCCAGCAGCTCCCCTTCAACCGGGACAGTTAATTCACCCCTCCACTTT
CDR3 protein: CASSSPSTGTVNSPLHF

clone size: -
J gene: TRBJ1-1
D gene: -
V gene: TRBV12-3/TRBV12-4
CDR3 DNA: TGTGCCAGCGGCGACAGGTTCACTGAAGCTTTCTTT
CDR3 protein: CASGDRFTEAFF

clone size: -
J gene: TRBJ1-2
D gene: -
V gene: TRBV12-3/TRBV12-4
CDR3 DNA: TGTGCCAGCAGTACAACATTCGTCGGCTACACCTTC
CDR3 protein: CASSTTFVGYTF

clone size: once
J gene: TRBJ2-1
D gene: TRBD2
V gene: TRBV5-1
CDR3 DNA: TGCGCCAGCAGCTTGGGACTAGCGGGAATTCCCTACAATGAGCAGTTCTTC
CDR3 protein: CASSLGLAGIPYNEQFF

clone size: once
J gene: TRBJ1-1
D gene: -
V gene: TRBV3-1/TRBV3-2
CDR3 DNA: TGTGCCAGCAGCCTGGGAGGGGGGAATACTGAAGCTTTCTTT
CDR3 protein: CASSLGGGNTEAFF

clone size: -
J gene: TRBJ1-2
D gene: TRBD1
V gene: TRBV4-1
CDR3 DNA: TGCGCCAGCAGCTCCTTGGGGACAGGGGACTATGGCTACACCTTC
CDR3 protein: CASSSLGTGDYGYTF